Listed below are T cell receptor beta chains from one sample, sequenced in a study of blood T cell repertoires in COVID-19. Sequenced by immunoSEQ multiplex PCR; TCRdb stores in-frame clones only, minus some. The sample lists 200,000 or so clones, less than 90% occurring once. The sequenced sample consisted of peripheral blood. Receptor source: a man aged 35 to 55 with active or convalescent COVID-19. Both conserved end residues are part of each CDR3. A D gene is named only where the DNA matches it firmly. The size of a clone is reported for some rows only, either as once, few or many, or as a class for expanded clones.

clone_size j_call d_call v_call cdr3_aa cdr3_nt
NA TRBJ1-2 TRBD1 TRBV19 CASSIDLNRGNYGYTF TGTGCCAGTAGTATAGATCTGAACAGGGGAAACTATGGCTACACCTTC
NA TRBJ1-6 TRBD1 TRBV28 CASSLGRGRIRSPLHF TGTGCCAGCAGTTTGGGCAGGGGGCGGATAAGGTCACCCCTCCACTTT
once TRBJ1-2 TRBD1 TRBV12-3/TRBV12-4 CASSRTGFYGYTF TGTGCCAGCAGCCGGACAGGGTTCTATGGCTACACCTTC
NA TRBJ2-5 NA TRBV5-6 CASSFSRETQYF TGTGCCAGCAGCTTCTCACGGGAGACCCAGTACTTC
NA TRBJ2-7 NA TRBV10-3 CAISEKAGVSSYEQYF TGTGCCATCAGCGAGAAAGCCGGGGTAAGCTCCTACGAGCAGTACTTC
NA TRBJ2-7 TRBD1 TRBV5-4 CASRVGQGKYEQYF TGTGCCAGCAGGGTCGGACAGGGCAAGTACGAGCAGTACTTC
NA TRBJ1-5 NA TRBV5-6 CASSLSGQPQHF TGTGCCAGCAGCTTATCGGGTCAGCCCCAGCATTTT
NA TRBJ1-1 TRBD1 TRBV18 CASSLDRVSTEAFF TGTGCCAGCTCACTGGACAGGGTCAGCACTGAAGCTTTCTTT
NA TRBJ1-4 NA TRBV4-2 CASSQVDGSGEKLFF TGTGCCAGCAGCCAGGTCGATGGCAGCGGTGAAAAACTGTTTTTT
NA TRBJ2-7 NA TRBV9 CASSGEPTDEQYF TGTGCCAGCAGCGGAGAACCAACCGACGAGCAGTACTTC
NA TRBJ2-2 TRBD1 TRBV19 CASSPSGTVNTGELFF TGTGCCAGTAGTCCCTCCGGGACAGTGAACACCGGGGAGCTGTTTTTT
NA TRBJ2-7 TRBD2 TRBV7-6 CASSPTGSGGAIEQYF TGTGCCAGCAGCCCGACAGGTAGCGGGGGGGCTATCGAGCAGTACTTC
NA TRBJ2-7 NA TRBV5-1 CASSSSGVSYEQYF TGCGCCAGCAGCTCGTCAGGGGTCTCCTACGAGCAGTACTTC
NA TRBJ1-6 TRBD1 TRBV6-5 CASSPDRGNSPLHF TGTGCCAGCAGCCCCGACAGGGGAAATTCACCCCTCCACTTT
NA TRBJ1-4 NA TRBV3-1/TRBV3-2 CASSHTGGTNEKLFF TGTGCCAGCAGCCATACGGGAGGAACTAATGAAAAACTGTTTTTT
NA TRBJ1-1 TRBD1 TRBV28 CASSFLRTGPRDTEAFF TGTGCCAGCAGTTTCCTACGGACAGGGCCAAGGGACACTGAAGCTTTCTTT
few TRBJ1-1 NA TRBV6-5 CASNKQGPNTEAFF TGTGCCAGCAATAAACAGGGACCGAACACTGAAGCTTTCTTT
NA TRBJ1-2 TRBD1 TRBV7-2 CASSFLGQAYGYTF TGTGCCAGCAGCTTCCTAGGACAGGCCTATGGCTACACCTTC
NA TRBJ1-2 NA TRBV20-1 CSAFLRGGYTF TGCAGTGCTTTTCTCAGGGGTGGCTACACCTTC
NA TRBJ2-7 NA TRBV5-5 CASSLGGQGWNEQYF TGTGCCAGCAGCCTCGGCGGGCAGGGGTGGAACGAGCAGTACTTC
NA TRBJ2-5 TRBD2 TRBV5-1 CASSGLAGQETQYF TGCGCCAGCAGCGGACTAGCTGGCCAAGAGACCCAGTACTTC
NA TRBJ2-7 TRBD1 TRBV19 CASSNTRDRDDYEQYF TGTGCCAGTAGTAACACCCGGGACAGGGATGACTACGAGCAGTACTTC
NA TRBJ1-3 NA TRBV6-1 CASSENGVFPYIYF TGTGCCAGCAGTGAGAACGGGGTGTTCCCTTACATATATTTT
few TRBJ1-3 NA TRBV4-2 CASSQEGAGTGNTIYF TGTGCCAGCAGCCAAGAAGGGGCAGGGACTGGAAACACCATATATTTT
few TRBJ2-1 TRBD2 TRBV2 CASTTAGGPYNEQFF TGTGCCAGCACCACAGCGGGGGGGCCTTACAATGAGCAGTTCTTC
NA TRBJ1-5 TRBD1 TRBV27 CASSPGQGIWPQHF TGTGCCAGCAGTCCGGGACAGGGAATTTGGCCCCAGCATTTT
NA TRBJ2-7 NA TRBV10-2 CASSEPMTATYEQYF TGCGCCAGCAGTGAGCCGATGACAGCTACCTACGAGCAGTACTTC
once TRBJ1-1 NA TRBV9 CASSVAGSGGTEAFF TGTGCCAGCAGCGTAGCAGGGTCCGGAGGGACTGAAGCTTTCTTT
NA TRBJ1-3 NA TRBV3-1/TRBV3-2 CASSQDREGIAGNTIYF TGTGCCAGCAGCCAAGATCGGGAGGGTATCGCTGGAAACACCATATATTTT
NA TRBJ1-5 NA TRBV12-3/TRBV12-4 CASSYAAGPQHF TGTGCCAGCAGCTATGCCGCCGGGCCCCAGCATTTT
NA TRBJ1-4 TRBD1 TRBV19 CASSSGTGGTNEKLFF TGTGCCAGTAGTAGCGGGACAGGGGGAACTAATGAAAAACTGTTTTTT
NA TRBJ2-1 NA TRBV9 CASSNLGGGGSYNEQFF TGTGCCAGCAGCAACCTCGGGGGAGGTGGGTCCTACAATGAGCAGTTCTTC
NA TRBJ1-5 NA TRBV4-1 CASSPWGGNQPQHF TGCGCCAGCAGCCCATGGGGGGGCAATCAGCCCCAGCATTTT
NA TRBJ1-1 NA TRBV29-1 CSGLSHLGTEAFF TGCAGCGGACTTTCTCACCTCGGCACTGAAGCTTTCTTT
NA TRBJ2-1 TRBD2 TRBV30 CAWTTTGGGLLPPEQFF TGTGCCTGGACCACTACGGGAGGCGGGCTACTACCCCCTGAGCAGTTCTTC
NA TRBJ2-7 NA TRBV5-8 CASSARLAVDYEQYF TGTGCCAGCAGCGCGCGGTTGGCGGTTGACTACGAGCAGTACTTC
NA TRBJ2-7 TRBD1 TRBV5-6 CASSLEKGAISYEQYF TGTGCCAGCAGCTTGGAAAAGGGGGCAATTTCCTACGAGCAGTACTTC
NA TRBJ2-5 NA TRBV12-3/TRBV12-4 CASTPNNAETQYF TGTGCCAGCACCCCCAACAATGCAGAGACCCAGTACTTC
NA TRBJ1-1 NA TRBV6-2/TRBV6-3 CASSSLKLGRTEAFF TGTGCCAGCAGTTCCCTAAAGCTCGGGAGGACTGAAGCTTTCTTT
NA TRBJ1-4 NA TRBV14 CASSQNGATNEKLFF TGTGCCAGCAGCCAAAACGGTGCAACTAATGAAAAACTGTTTTTT
NA TRBJ1-2 NA TRBV14 CASSQGADYGYTF TGTGCCAGCAGCCAAGGTGCGGACTATGGCTACACCTTC
NA TRBJ2-1 TRBD1 TRBV7-6 CASSLQDRARGNEQFF TGTGCCAGCAGCCTTCAAGACAGGGCCCGAGGCAATGAGCAGTTCTTC
NA TRBJ2-5 TRBD2 TRBV6-2/TRBV6-3 CASSKRGPLGETQYF TGTGCCAGCAGCAAGCGGGGGCCGCTTGGGGAGACCCAGTACTTC
once TRBJ1-2 TRBD1 TRBV7-2 CASSFTRTGDYGYTF TGTGCCAGCAGCTTTACCAGGACAGGGGACTATGGCTACACCTTC
NA TRBJ2-3 TRBD2 TRBV7-9 CASSPRRLAGSTDTQYF TGTGCCAGCAGCCCGCGGCGGTTAGCGGGGAGCACAGATACGCAGTATTTT
NA TRBJ2-3 NA TRBV9 CASSVLYTDTQYF TGTGCCAGCAGCGTACTCTACACAGATACGCAGTATTTT
NA TRBJ1-2 NA TRBV2 CASSGQILYGYTF TGTGCCAGCAGTGGACAGATACTCTATGGCTACACCTTC
NA TRBJ1-5 NA TRBV7-3 CASSLIRPIPGSNQPQHF TGTGCCAGCAGCTTAATTAGGCCTATCCCCGGGAGCAATCAGCCCCAGCATTTT
NA TRBJ1-6 TRBD1 TRBV5-1 CASSFSGTGVGSPLHF TGCGCCAGCAGCTTCTCCGGGACAGGGGTAGGTTCACCCCTCCACTTT
NA TRBJ1-2 TRBD1 TRBV9 CASSPSGQNYGYTF TGTGCCAGCAGCCCCTCGGGACAGAACTATGGCTACACCTTC
NA TRBJ2-1 TRBD1 TRBV5-4 CASSPGQGAREQFF TGTGCCAGCAGCCCGGGACAGGGGGCGCGGGAGCAGTTCTTC
many TRBJ1-1 NA TRBV29-1 CSVRAGWGMNTEAFF TGCAGCGTTCGCGCAGGGTGGGGAATGAACACTGAAGCTTTCTTT
NA TRBJ1-1 TRBD1 TRBV19 CASQGAHGDTEAFF TGTGCCAGTCAGGGGGCTCACGGAGACACTGAAGCTTTCTTT